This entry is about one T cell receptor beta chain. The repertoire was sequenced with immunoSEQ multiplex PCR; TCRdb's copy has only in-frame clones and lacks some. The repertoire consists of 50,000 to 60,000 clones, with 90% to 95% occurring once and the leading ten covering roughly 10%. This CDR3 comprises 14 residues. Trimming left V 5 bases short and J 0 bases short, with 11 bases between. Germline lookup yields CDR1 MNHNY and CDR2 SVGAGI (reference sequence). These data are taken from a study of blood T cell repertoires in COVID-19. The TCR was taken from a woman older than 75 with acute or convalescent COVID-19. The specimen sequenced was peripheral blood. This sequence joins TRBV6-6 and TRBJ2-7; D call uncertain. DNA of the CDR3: TGTGCCAGCAGTCAAGCAGCGAGCTCCTACGAGCAGTACTTC. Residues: CASSQAASSYEQYF.